The rows below give T cell receptor beta chains drawn from one sample of a study of identical twins. One entry per CDR3 protein results from TCRdb running MiXCR on the 5' RACE reads. The table lists around 290,000 distinct CDR3 sequences, less than 9.5% of them singletons. These data were likewise used in another study, on yellow fever vaccine responses in identical twins.

The source material was CD8+ T cells sorted from blood. The receptors shown here come from a woman between 18 and 29 years old in good health. CDR3s include the opening cysteine and the closing phenylalanine or tryptophan. D genes are given only for firm matches. Expanded clones get a size class; other rows say once, few or many, or leave the size out.

D gene: -; J gene: TRBJ2-4; V gene: TRBV2; clone size: -; CDR3 DNA: TGTGCCAGCAGTGAGTTGGGTAGAAAAAACATTCAGTACTTC; CDR3 protein: CASSELGRKNIQYF
D gene: TRBD2; J gene: TRBJ2-1; V gene: TRBV29-1; clone size: many; CDR3 DNA: TGCAGCGTTGAAGGGGAGACTAGCGGGGGGGCGAGCTCCTACAATGAGCAGTTCTTC; CDR3 protein: CSVEGETSGGASSYNEQFF
D gene: TRBD1; J gene: TRBJ2-7; V gene: TRBV20-1; clone size: -; CDR3 DNA: TGCAGTGCTCCGTGGACAGGGGGCTACGAGCAGTACTTC; CDR3 protein: CSAPWTGGYEQYF
D gene: -; J gene: TRBJ1-1; V gene: TRBV9; clone size: many; CDR3 DNA: TGTGCCAGCAGCGTCTCTATGAACACTGAAGCTTTCTTT; CDR3 protein: CASSVSMNTEAFF
D gene: TRBD2; J gene: TRBJ2-1; V gene: TRBV30; clone size: few; CDR3 DNA: TGTGCCTGGAGTACTAGCGGGGGAAATGAGCAGTTCTTC; CDR3 protein: CAWSTSGGNEQFF
D gene: TRBD2; J gene: TRBJ2-1; V gene: TRBV10-1; clone size: few; CDR3 DNA: TGCGCCAGCAGCGAGGGACTAGCGTGGGACAATGAGCAGTTCTTC; CDR3 protein: CASSEGLAWDNEQFF
D gene: -; J gene: TRBJ2-2; V gene: TRBV20-1; clone size: few; CDR3 DNA: TGCAGTGCTACGGACGGAAACACCGGGGAGCTGTTTTTT; CDR3 protein: CSATDGNTGELFF
D gene: -; J gene: TRBJ2-1; V gene: TRBV4-1; clone size: many; CDR3 DNA: TGCGCCAGCAGCCGGGACAATGAGCAGTTCTTC; CDR3 protein: CASSRDNEQFF
D gene: -; J gene: TRBJ2-5; V gene: TRBV27; clone size: many; CDR3 DNA: TGTGCCAGCATGCTAGCTGGGAGGCAAGAGACCCAGTACTTC; CDR3 protein: CASMLAGRQETQYF
D gene: -; J gene: TRBJ1-1; V gene: TRBV7-9; clone size: many; CDR3 DNA: TGTGCCAGCAGCTTAGGTCGGGGTCCAGAAGGGGCTGAAGCTTTCTTT; CDR3 protein: CASSLGRGPEGAEAFF
D gene: TRBD1; J gene: TRBJ2-1; V gene: TRBV27; clone size: many; CDR3 DNA: TGTGCCAGTACAGGGGGCGGCTACAATGAGCAGTTCTTC; CDR3 protein: CASTGGGYNEQFF
D gene: -; J gene: TRBJ2-5; V gene: TRBV6-2/TRBV6-3; clone size: -; CDR3 DNA: TGTGCCAGCAGTTATGGGATAGAACAAGAGACCCAGTACTTC; CDR3 protein: CASSYGIEQETQYF
D gene: TRBD2; J gene: TRBJ2-7; V gene: TRBV29-1; clone size: few; CDR3 DNA: TGCAGCGTGGTAGGACTAGCGGAAAACTACGAGCAGTACTTC; CDR3 protein: CSVVGLAENYEQYF
D gene: -; J gene: TRBJ1-4; V gene: TRBV20-1; clone size: many; CDR3 DNA: TGCAGTGCTAGACATGATAGGCATGAAAAACTGTTTTTT; CDR3 protein: CSARHDRHEKLFF
D gene: TRBD1; J gene: TRBJ2-7; V gene: TRBV29-1; clone size: -; CDR3 DNA: TGCAGCGTTTGGGGTACAGCCGGGACAGGGGAAGATGAGCAGTACTTC; CDR3 protein: CSVWGTAGTGEDEQYF
D gene: -; J gene: TRBJ2-1; V gene: TRBV9; clone size: once; CDR3 DNA: TGTGCCAGCAGCGCCACCGGGAAGTTCTCGGATGAGCAGTTCTTC; CDR3 protein: CASSATGKFSDEQFF
D gene: -; J gene: TRBJ2-2; V gene: TRBV10-3; clone size: few; CDR3 DNA: TGTGCCATCAGTGCCGGGGCGAACACCGGGGAGCTGTTTTTT; CDR3 protein: CAISAGANTGELFF
D gene: -; J gene: TRBJ1-6; V gene: TRBV7-8; clone size: many; CDR3 DNA: TGTGCCAGCAGCGCGCAAGGGGGGACCTATAATTCACCCCTCCACTTT; CDR3 protein: CASSAQGGTYNSPLHF
D gene: -; J gene: TRBJ2-1; V gene: TRBV29-1; clone size: many; CDR3 DNA: TGCAGCGCACGGGACGGATACAATGAGCAGTTCTTC; CDR3 protein: CSARDGYNEQFF
D gene: TRBD2; J gene: TRBJ2-3; V gene: TRBV12-3/TRBV12-4; clone size: many; CDR3 DNA: TGTGCCAGCAGGGGACTAGCGGGGCCTAGCACAGATACGCAGTATTTT; CDR3 protein: CASRGLAGPSTDTQYF
D gene: TRBD1; J gene: TRBJ2-4; V gene: TRBV3-1; clone size: many; CDR3 DNA: TGTGCCAGCAGCCAACGACAGGGGATAGCCAAAAACATTCAGTACTTC; CDR3 protein: CASSQRQGIAKNIQYF
D gene: TRBD2; J gene: TRBJ2-7; V gene: TRBV7-9; clone size: -; CDR3 DNA: TGTGCCAGCAGCTCCGCCCCCGGGACTAGCGGGAGTTACGAGCAGTACTTC; CDR3 protein: CASSSAPGTSGSYEQYF
D gene: -; J gene: TRBJ2-7; V gene: TRBV7-2; clone size: many; CDR3 DNA: TGTGCCAGCAGCTTAGTTCGGACAGACTCCTACGAGCAGTACTTC; CDR3 protein: CASSLVRTDSYEQYF
D gene: -; J gene: TRBJ1-4; V gene: TRBV14; clone size: many; CDR3 DNA: TGTGCCAGCAGCCAAGGCGAACCTAATGAAAAACTGTTTTTT; CDR3 protein: CASSQGEPNEKLFF
D gene: TRBD2; J gene: TRBJ2-5; V gene: TRBV6-1; clone size: once; CDR3 DNA: TGTGCCAGCAGTACGTTGACTAGCGGCCAAGAGACCCAGTACTTC; CDR3 protein: CASSTLTSGQETQYF
D gene: TRBD1; J gene: TRBJ2-7; V gene: TRBV7-9; clone size: many; CDR3 DNA: TGTGCCAGCAGCTCACCGACAGGGGGGAATCCCGAGCAGTACTTC; CDR3 protein: CASSSPTGGNPEQYF
D gene: TRBD2; J gene: TRBJ2-3; V gene: TRBV30; clone size: few; CDR3 DNA: TGTGCCTGGAGTGTAGGAGCGGGGGCGACAGATACGCAGTATTTT; CDR3 protein: CAWSVGAGATDTQYF
D gene: TRBD2; J gene: TRBJ2-3; V gene: TRBV13; clone size: many; CDR3 DNA: TGTGCCAGCAGGGAGACTAGCGGGTCTAGCACAGATACGCAGTATTTT; CDR3 protein: CASRETSGSSTDTQYF
D gene: TRBD1; J gene: TRBJ2-1; V gene: TRBV5-6; clone size: -; CDR3 DNA: TGTGCCAGCAGCCCCCGGGACAGGGTTGATGAGCAGTTCTTC; CDR3 protein: CASSPRDRVDEQFF
D gene: -; J gene: TRBJ2-1; V gene: TRBV4-1; clone size: -; CDR3 DNA: TGCGCCAGCAGCCAAGAAACCAGGGTGGATGAGCAGTTCTTC; CDR3 protein: CASSQETRVDEQFF
D gene: TRBD1; J gene: TRBJ2-1; V gene: TRBV5-1; clone size: many; CDR3 DNA: TGCGCCAGCAGCTGGACAGGGGGCTACAATGAGCAGTTCTTC; CDR3 protein: CASSWTGGYNEQFF
D gene: -; J gene: TRBJ2-7; V gene: TRBV11-2; clone size: -; CDR3 DNA: TGTGCCACGTCCCCATACAATGACAGAAACTACGAGCAGTACTTC; CDR3 protein: CATSPYNDRNYEQYF
D gene: TRBD1; J gene: TRBJ1-2; V gene: TRBV7-9; clone size: -; CDR3 DNA: TGTGCCAGCAGCTACGCCGGGACAGGGCCCCGTTCTGGCTACACCTTC; CDR3 protein: CASSYAGTGPRSGYTF
D gene: -; J gene: TRBJ2-7; V gene: TRBV20-1; clone size: many; CDR3 DNA: TGCAGTGCTAGTATCACCTATGCTGACGAGCAGTACTTC; CDR3 protein: CSASITYADEQYF
D gene: -; J gene: TRBJ2-1; V gene: TRBV6-2/TRBV6-3; clone size: few; CDR3 DNA: TGTGCCAGCAGTTACTCGACCGGGGACCCGCAGTTCTTC; CDR3 protein: CASSYSTGDPQFF
D gene: -; J gene: TRBJ2-2; V gene: TRBV7-9; clone size: few; CDR3 DNA: TGTGCCAGCGTCGGAGGGCGCCTCGACACCGGGGAGCTGTTTTTT; CDR3 protein: CASVGGRLDTGELFF
D gene: -; J gene: TRBJ2-7; V gene: TRBV6-1; clone size: few; CDR3 DNA: TGTGCCAGCGGAAGACCCTCTCAGGGCCTGACCACAGGCTACGAGCAGTACTTC; CDR3 protein: CASGRPSQGLTTGYEQYF
D gene: -; J gene: TRBJ2-1; V gene: TRBV10-1; clone size: many; CDR3 DNA: TGCGCCAGCAGCCGTGACCTGAGCTCCTACAATGAGCAGTTCTTC; CDR3 protein: CASSRDLSSYNEQFF
D gene: TRBD1; J gene: TRBJ2-7; V gene: TRBV7-2; clone size: few; CDR3 DNA: TGTGCCAGCAGCTTCCGTGGGGGACAGGGCTACGAGCAGTACTTC; CDR3 protein: CASSFRGGQGYEQYF
D gene: -; J gene: TRBJ2-3; V gene: TRBV11-2; clone size: few; CDR3 DNA: TGTGCCAGCAGCTTAGATCGGCTCCCAGCGGATACGCAGTATTTT; CDR3 protein: CASSLDRLPADTQYF
D gene: -; J gene: TRBJ2-2; V gene: TRBV6-6; clone size: -; CDR3 DNA: TGTGCCAGCAGGACCAGGGTCGCCGGGGAGCTGTTTTTT; CDR3 protein: CASRTRVAGELFF
D gene: TRBD2; J gene: TRBJ2-2; V gene: TRBV15; clone size: few; CDR3 DNA: TGTGCCACCAGCAGAGGAGAGCGGGAGGTTAACACCGGGGAGCTGTTTTTT; CDR3 protein: CATSRGEREVNTGELFF
D gene: -; J gene: TRBJ2-3; V gene: TRBV12-3/TRBV12-4; clone size: few; CDR3 DNA: TGTGCCAGCACCCTCACGTGGGACATCACAGATACGCAGTATTTT; CDR3 protein: CASTLTWDITDTQYF
D gene: -; J gene: TRBJ2-7; V gene: TRBV27; clone size: -; CDR3 DNA: TGTGCCAGCAGTATGGGGTGGGGGTTCACCTACGAGCAGTACTTC; CDR3 protein: CASSMGWGFTYEQYF
D gene: -; J gene: TRBJ2-6; V gene: TRBV27; clone size: -; CDR3 DNA: TGTGCCAGCAGTTTCTACGCCGACTCTGGGGCCAACGTCCTGACTTTC; CDR3 protein: CASSFYADSGANVLTF
D gene: TRBD2; J gene: TRBJ2-1; V gene: TRBV11-2; clone size: -; CDR3 DNA: TGTGCCAGCAGCAGAGCTAGCGGGAGGGTTAGCTCCTACAATGAGCAGTTCTTC; CDR3 protein: CASSRASGRVSSYNEQFF
D gene: -; J gene: TRBJ2-7; V gene: TRBV5-1; clone size: -; CDR3 DNA: TGCGCCAGCAACCGGTTGACAAATGGAAACTACGAGCAGTACTTC; CDR3 protein: CASNRLTNGNYEQYF
D gene: TRBD1; J gene: TRBJ1-4; V gene: TRBV11-2; clone size: -; CDR3 DNA: TGTGCCAGCAGCTCCTACAGGGGAAGGGTTGAAAAACTGTTTTTT; CDR3 protein: CASSSYRGRVEKLFF
D gene: -; J gene: TRBJ2-7; V gene: TRBV20-1; clone size: -; CDR3 DNA: TGCAGTGCTAGTCTGGGGGAAGGGGGCTACGAGCAGTACTTC; CDR3 protein: CSASLGEGGYEQYF
D gene: -; J gene: TRBJ2-1; V gene: TRBV20-1; clone size: -; CDR3 DNA: TGCAGTGCCCGGGACTTTTACAAAGGGTCCTACAATGAGCAGTTCTTC; CDR3 protein: CSARDFYKGSYNEQFF
D gene: -; J gene: TRBJ1-5; V gene: TRBV12-3/TRBV12-4; clone size: many; CDR3 DNA: TGTGCCAGCACCGAGGGTGAGGATCTGAGCAATCAGCCCCAGCATTTT; CDR3 protein: CASTEGEDLSNQPQHF
D gene: TRBD2; J gene: TRBJ2-5; V gene: TRBV6-2/TRBV6-3; clone size: many; CDR3 DNA: TGTGCCAGCGAGGGTAGCGGGAGATCGGAGACCCAGTACTTC; CDR3 protein: CASEGSGRSETQYF
D gene: -; J gene: TRBJ1-2; V gene: TRBV10-3; clone size: many; CDR3 DNA: TGTGCCATCAATGGAGGAGGTTCAGGGGGCTACACCTTC; CDR3 protein: CAINGGGSGGYTF
D gene: TRBD2; J gene: TRBJ2-3; V gene: TRBV20-1; clone size: many; CDR3 DNA: TGCAGTGCTAGCCTGTTCTCGGGGGGACCCACAGATACGCAGTATTTT; CDR3 protein: CSASLFSGGPTDTQYF